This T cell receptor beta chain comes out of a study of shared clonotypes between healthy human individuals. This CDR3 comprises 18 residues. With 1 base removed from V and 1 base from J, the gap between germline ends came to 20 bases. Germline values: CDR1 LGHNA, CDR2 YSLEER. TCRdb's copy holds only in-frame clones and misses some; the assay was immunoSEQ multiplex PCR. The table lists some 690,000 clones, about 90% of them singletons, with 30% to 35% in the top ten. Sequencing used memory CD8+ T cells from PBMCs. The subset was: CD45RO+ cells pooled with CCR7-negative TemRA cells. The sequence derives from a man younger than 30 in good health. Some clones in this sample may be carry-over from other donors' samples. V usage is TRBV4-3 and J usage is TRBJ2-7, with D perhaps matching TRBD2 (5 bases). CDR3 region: CASSQGGSRGPTSYEQYF. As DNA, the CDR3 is TGCGCCAGCAGCCAAGGTGGGTCTAGAGGGCCGACATCCTACGAGCAGTACTTC.